Described below is a single T cell receptor (beta chain) sequence and its context. Many counts were recorded for this clonotype. It has no known antigen specificity. No clone much larger than this one lies a single base away; base qualities are absent. Expansion of CD8+CD57+ cells had been shown by flow cytometry in the patients chosen for sequencing. Severe acquired aplastic anemia was diagnosed in all patients according to International Study of Aplastic Anemia and Agranulocytosis and Camitta criteria. No patient had received any therapy when blood was sampled. In the study, sorted CD4+ and CD8+ blood T cells from patients with severe aplastic anemia and from healthy subjects underwent deep sequencing of TCR repertoires. In the USA, patient enrollment took place under clinicaltrials.gov protocols 00001620, 01623167, 00001397, 00071045, 00081523 and 00961064. Ficoll-Paque density gradient centrifugation was used to isolate peripheral blood mononuclear cells. Before DNA extraction, CD4+ and CD8+ T cells were sorted with FACS or magnetic beads.

This record belongs to a study of CD8+CD57+ T cells in acquired aplastic anemia (dated by TCRdb to the late 2010s). Turning to the overall study: A mean of approximately 3 ug of DNA, ranging from about 0.17 to 30 ug, was extracted from sorted CD4+ and CD8+ cells. CD8+CD57+ expansion was defined as a frequency above the mean frequency observed in healthy subjects.

Genomic DNA served as template for TCR beta VDJ combination and CDR3 sequence profiling. An Illumina HiSeq 2000 was used for TCR repertoire sequencing. Per the original workflow: Repertoire assessment relied on Simpson's diversity index, CDR3 size and DJ length profiles, and TRBV/TRBJ rearrangement plots. The most abundant DNA sequence in the deep sequencing data was taken as the immunodominant clone. CDR3 amino acid sequences were screened for sharing across subjects and were compared with published repertoires and the VDJdb database. TCRdb applied fastp at Q25 and MiXCR to the public reads, then kept only in-frame beta chains. For every CDR3 protein sequence, its rows merge into one entry that carries the most common genes and DNA. These V and J calls originate from TCRdb's pipeline instead of the authors' own analysis. Across this sample there are 300,000 or so distinct CDR3 sequences, with about 50% seen only once. 1% to 1.5% of the sample is taken by the ten largest.

Between the V and J ends, shortened by 0 bases and 4 bases respectively, the junction contains 10 bases. There are 14 amino acids in the CDR3, from cysteine to phenylalanine inclusive. Just CDR3 DNA is preserved here, 42 bases in frame from base 1. Taken from the germline V gene, the CDR1 and CDR2 loops are SGHNT and YENEEA. Results and caveats for the whole study, not just this receptor: Although under 35 CD8+ CDR3 sequences were shared by patients and controls, these sequences appeared highly expressed in patients and within the immunodominant clones of patients. Between patients and healthy controls, no significant difference in CD8+ Simpson's diversity was found (P=0.060).

This sequence uses TRBV11-3 and TRBJ2-7; the D gene lacks a confident call. Sequenced sample: sorted CD4+, CD8+, or CD8+CD57+ T cells (not recorded which) from PBMCs. This receptor was obtained from a human donor with aplastic anemia. The bases are TGTGCCAGCAGCTTAGATCTTGACCTATACGAGCAGTACTTC. Translated, this gives CASSLDLDLYEQYF.